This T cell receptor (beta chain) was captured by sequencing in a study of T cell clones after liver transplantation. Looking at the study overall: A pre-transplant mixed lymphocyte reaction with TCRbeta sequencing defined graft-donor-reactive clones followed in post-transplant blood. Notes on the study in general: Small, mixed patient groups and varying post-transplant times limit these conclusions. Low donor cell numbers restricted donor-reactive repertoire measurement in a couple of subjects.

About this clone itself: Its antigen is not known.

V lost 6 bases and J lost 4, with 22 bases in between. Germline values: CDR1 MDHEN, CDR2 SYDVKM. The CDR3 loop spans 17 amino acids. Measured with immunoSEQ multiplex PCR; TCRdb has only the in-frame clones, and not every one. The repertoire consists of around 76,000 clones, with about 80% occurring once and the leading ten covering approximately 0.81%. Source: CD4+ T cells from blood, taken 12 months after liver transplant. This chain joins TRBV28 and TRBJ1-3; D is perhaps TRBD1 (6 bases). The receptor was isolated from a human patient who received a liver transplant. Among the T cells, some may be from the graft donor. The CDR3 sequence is CASSLGNGGAHGNTIYF. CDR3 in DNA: TGTGCCAGCAGCCTAGGGAACGGGGGCGCTCACGGAAACACCATATATTTT.